These 12 T cell receptor beta chains were sequenced from one sample in a study of cytomegalovirus exposure and HLA in healthy donors (dated by TCRdb to 2016 to 2017). The library was generated by the immunoSEQ multiplex PCR assay. The multiplex PCR relied on a mix of 60 forward primers for TCR Vbeta segments and 13 reverse primers for TCR Jbeta segments. Sourced from immuneACCESS, this table was stored by TCRdb with only in-frame sequences that have V and J called. A share of the clones is absent; for the studies checked, an unresolved V gene accounts for under half, and the remainder has no known explanation. The sample profile shows around 64,000 clones; approximately 85% of them were found once. The top ten constitute roughly 10% of the sample. The specimen sequenced was PBMCs. The receptor set was obtained from a female donor in good health and CMV-seronegative.

This clone has only one observation. V and J are TRBV5-5 and TRBJ2-3, with 10 bases fitting TRBD1. Germline CDR1 SGHKS, CDR2 YYEKEE (reference sequence). V lost 4 bases to trimming and J lost 3 bases; unmatched junction nucleotides: 8. The CDR3 has 16 amino acids. The CDR3 reads CASSGLRQGATDTQYF. The CDR3 DNA is TGTGCCAGCAGCGGGTTAAGACAGGGGGCAACAGATACGCAGTATTTT.

V is TRBV4-2 and J is TRBJ1-6, with TRBD1 matching over 7 bases. Trimming cost V 0 bases and J 7 bases; bases outside gene matches: 6. The CDR3 extends over 16 amino acids. CDR1 LGHNA and CDR2 YNFKEQ come from the germline V gene. This chain's CDR3 is CASSQDPQGRNSPLHF. CDR3 DNA: TGTGCCAGCAGCCAAGATCCACAGGGGAGAAATTCACCCCTCCACTTT.

V is TRBV7-3 and J is TRBJ2-3; 7 bases align to TRBD2. Germline V gene lookup returns CDR1 SGHTA and CDR2 FQGTGA. The CDR3 totals 15 residues. The V gene end was trimmed by 4 bases and the J gene end by 1 base; junction bases not matched to a gene: 5. CDR3 region: CASSSQRGGTDTQYF. The CDR3 DNA reads as TGTGCCAGCAGCTCTCAGCGGGGTGGCACAGATACGCAGTATTTT.

The chain combines TRBV5-4 with TRBJ1-1; D is perhaps TRBD1 (6 bases). This CDR3 spans 13 amino acids. V gave up 2 bases and J gave up 6 bases, with 11 bases separating them. Germline CDR1 SGHNT, CDR2 YYREEE (reference sequence). The CDR3 here is CASSFQGLPEAFF. The CDR3 coding sequence is TGTGCCAGCAGCTTCCAGGGGTTACCTGAAGCTTTCTTT.

This rearrangement joins TRBV5-1 to TRBJ1-3; D remains ambiguous. This CDR3 contains 14 residues. The V gene lost 0 bases and the J gene lost 3 bases, with 7 bases spanning the gap. From germline, CDR1 is SGHRS and CDR2 YFSETQ. As DNA, the CDR3 is TGCGCCAGCAGCTTGGGCAGAAGTGGAAACACCATATATTTT. It is translated as CASSLGRSGNTIYF.

In its sample, this clone was seen once. This sequence joins TRBV7-9 and TRBJ2-1; possible D gene TRBD1, 6 bases. Germline values: CDR1 SEHNR, CDR2 FQNEAQ (reference sequence). The CDR3 spans 16 residues. The ends were cut back, 2 bases at V and 7 bases at J, with 18 bases in the middle. The CDR3 sequence: CASSLLVLQGGNEQFF. DNA of the CDR3: TGTGCCAGCAGCTTATTGGTCTTACAGGGTGGGAATGAGCAGTTCTTC.

With respect to this clone: An end of the junction does not agree with germline; a read error may underlie this. The gene calls are TRBV28 and TRBJ2-7, with D uncertain. In germline, CDR1 is MDHEN, CDR2 SYDVKM. This CDR3 has 14 amino acids. CDR3 sequence reads: CASNLMGLWDEQYF. DNA of the CDR3: TGTGCCAGCAATTTAATGGGCCTTTGGGACGAGCAGTACTTC. The full variable domain, completed using reference TRBV28 and TRBJ2-7, is DVKVTQSSRYLVKRTGEKVFLECVQDMDHENMFWYRQDPGLGLRLIYFSYDVKMKEKGDIPEGYSVSREKKERFSLILESASTNQTSMYLCASNLMGLWDEQYFGPGTRLTVT.

The chain couples TRBV6-1 to TRBJ2-7; the D gene is possibly TRBD1 (6 bases). Per germline, CDR1 MNHNS and CDR2 SASEGT. The V and J ends lost 2 bases and 3 bases respectively, with 11 bases between them. The CDR3 has 14 amino acids. The CDR3 coding sequence is TGTGCCAGCAGTGAAAGGACAGCCTTCTACGAGCAGTACTTC. It translates to CASSERTAFYEQYF.

The V call is TRBV11-2, the J call TRBJ2-1; 7 bases are a match to TRBD1. Germline trimming cut 1 base from V and 3 bases from J; bases unmatched to any gene: 3. There are 15 residues in the CDR3. Germline assignment: CDR1 SGHAT and CDR2 FQNNGV. CDR3 in amino acids: CASSLGSGGYNEQFF. CDR3 DNA: TGTGCCAGCAGCTTAGGGTCAGGGGGCTACAATGAGCAGTTCTTC. The full variable domain, its missing parts supplied by reference TRBV11-2 and TRBJ2-1, is EAGVAQSPRYKIIEKRQSVAFWCNPISGHATLYWYQQILGQGPKLLIQFQNNGVVDDSQLPKDRFSAERLKGVDSTLKIQPAKLEDSAVYLCASSLGSGGYNEQFFGPGTRLTVL.

The chain combines TRBV4-2 with TRBJ2-7; 8 bases match TRBD2. J lost 1 base, V lost 0 bases, and 5 bases had no gene match. This CDR3 is built from 16 residues. Germline V CDR1 and CDR2: LGHNA, YNFKEQ. The CDR3 is CASSQEYGLASYEQYF. CDR3 sequence (DNA): TGTGCCAGCAGCCAAGAATACGGACTAGCATCCTACGAGCAGTACTTC.

The V and J genes are TRBV7-2 and TRBJ1-5; no reliable D call. The germline V gene has CDR1 SGHTA and CDR2 FQGNSA. The CDR3 sequence is 14 residues long. V was shortened by 6 bases and J by 0 bases, with 9 bases between the two germline ends. The DNA for the CDR3 is TGTGCCAGCAGGGGAGGAACTAGCAATCAGCCCCAGCATTTT. This sequence encodes CASRGGTSNQPQHF.

The rearrangement uses TRBV29-1 and TRBJ2-1; a weak D match, TRBD2 (7 bases). The V gene lost 7 bases and the J gene lost 8 bases, with 21 bases spanning the gap. The CDR3 spans 14 residues. In germline, CDR1 is SQVTM, CDR2 ANQGSEA. The DNA for the CDR3 is TGCAGCGCCGAAAGGGGGGAGGGCGGCGATGAGCAGTTCTTC. Translated: CSAERGEGGDEQFF.